A selection of T cell receptor beta chains follows, all from one sample in a study of molecular identifiers for immune sequencing clone quantification. TCRdb recomputed calls from the PCR reads with MiXCR, one row per CDR3 protein. The table shows tens of thousands of distinct CDR3 sequences, with roughly 38% occurring only once. The sequencing input was naive CD8+ T cells from blood, with Jurkat cell RNA spiked in. The receptors stem from a human donor in good health. Some libraries in this study had Jurkat cell RNA spiked in. CDR3s include the opening cysteine and the closing phenylalanine or tryptophan. D genes are given only for firm matches. Rows give clone size only sometimes, using once, few, many, or a class for an expanded clone.

v_gene	j_gene	abundance	d_gene	CDR3aa	CDR3nt
TRBV4-1	TRBJ1-1	few	.	CASSQDWGSSEAFF	TGCGCCAGCAGCCAAGATTGGGGTTCCAGTGAAGCTTTCTTT
TRBV20-1	TRBJ2-7	few	.	CSARAARNDEQYF	TGCAGTGCTAGAGCGGCCAGGAATGACGAGCAGTACTTC
TRBV28	TRBJ2-3	.	TRBD1	CASRTGTGDPGTQYF	TGTGCCAGCAGGACCGGGACAGGGGACCCGGGTACGCAGTATTTT
TRBV4-2	TRBJ2-7	many	.	CASSQAGDYEQYF	TGTGCCAGCAGCCAAGCGGGTGACTACGAGCAGTACTTC
TRBV27	TRBJ1-1	.	.	CASSFWNTEAFF	TGTGCCAGCAGTTTCTGGAACACTGAAGCTTTCTTT
TRBV29-1	TRBJ2-2	many	.	CSVVNTGELFF	TGCAGCGTTGTTAACACCGGGGAGCTGTTTTTT
TRBV5-6	TRBJ2-7	few	.	CASSFPKGSTYEQYF	TGTGCCAGCAGCTTTCCCAAGGGGTCAACCTACGAGCAGTACTTC
TRBV5-3	TRBJ2-5	.	TRBD2	CASSQGLAGGGETQYF	TGTGCCAGCAGCCAAGGACTAGCGGGAGGAGGAGAGACCCAGTACTTC
TRBV19	TRBJ2-6	few	.	CASSITGFSGANVLTF	TGTGCCAGTAGTATCACAGGGTTTTCAGGGGCCAACGTCCTGACTTTC
TRBV12-3/TRBV12-4	TRBJ2-5	few	.	CASSLGLVGEQETQYF	TGTGCCAGCAGTTTAGGACTAGTCGGGGAACAAGAGACCCAGTACTTC
TRBV20-1	TRBJ2-3	many	TRBD2	CSASALAGVLSTQYF	TGCAGTGCTAGCGCACTAGCGGGAGTCTTGAGTACGCAGTATTTT
TRBV23-1	TRBJ2-3	.	TRBD2	CASSPRRECTDTQYF	TGCGCCAGCAGTCCTCGGCGGGAGTGCACAGATACGCAGTATTTT
TRBV6-2/TRBV6-3	TRBJ1-1	many	.	CASSRSENRMNTEAFF	TGTGCCAGCAGTCGCTCGGAGAATCGCATGAACACTGAAGCTTTCTTT
TRBV14	TRBJ1-1	.	.	CASSQDPAREWATEAFF	TGTGCCAGCAGCCAAGACCCTGCAAGGGAATGGGCGACTGAAGCTTTCTTT
TRBV7-9	TRBJ1-4	many	.	CASSHGTAATNEKLFF	TGTGCCAGCAGCCATGGGACCGCAGCAACTAATGAAAAACTGTTTTTT
TRBV20-1	TRBJ1-5	.	.	CCARDSVRDFYQPQHF	TGCTGTGCTAGAGACTCTGTTAGAGACTTTTATCAGCCCCAGCATTTT
TRBV3-1	TRBJ2-1	many	TRBD2	CASSSPGALAGEQFF	TGTGCCAGCAGCTCTCCCGGGGCCCTAGCGGGTGAGCAGTTCTTC
TRBV2	TRBJ2-5	few	.	CASSQWSGQETQYF	TGTGCCAGCAGCCAGTGGAGCGGGCAAGAGACCCAGTACTTC
TRBV5-1	TRBJ1-4	few	TRBD1	CASRSTGEEKLFF	TGCGCCAGCAGGTCGACAGGGGAGGAAAAACTGTTTTTT
TRBV4-1	TRBJ1-5	many	.	CASSQVINQPQHF	TGCGCCAGCAGCCAAGTAATCAATCAGCCCCAGCATTTT
TRBV13	TRBJ2-5	few	.	CASSLVRGETQYF	TGTGCCAGCAGCTTAGTACGGGGAGAGACCCAGTACTTC
TRBV29-1	TRBJ2-1	few	.	CSAIAYNEQFF	TGCAGCGCCATAGCCTACAATGAGCAGTTCTTC
TRBV4-1	TRBJ2-7	many	.	CASSQDTYEQYF	TGCGCCAGCAGCCAAGATACCTACGAGCAGTACTTC